These 19 T cell receptor beta chains were sequenced from one sample in a study of monozygotic twins with inflammatory bowel disease. With the 5' RACE reads reprocessed, TCRdb shows one record per CDR3 protein and no DNA. This sample contains 200,000 to 250,000 distinct CDR3 sequences. Sequenced: blood. Every receptor here comes from a human donor with ulcerative colitis or Crohn's disease, or a healthy co-twin of an affected twin (not recorded which).

This chain joins TRBV5-4 and TRBJ2-5; TCRdb's D call, TRBD1, is unchecked because there is no DNA. Per germline, CDR1 SGHNT and CDR2 YYREEE (reference sequence). The CDR3 sequence is 13 residues long. The CDR3 here is CAARAGAQETQYF.

The J gene is TRBJ1-3, the V gene TRBV5-1. Germline-derived CDR1 and CDR2 are SGHRS and YFSETQ. The CDR3 is 14 residues long. This CDR3 is CASSSESIGNTIYF.

The chain has TRBV29-1 and TRBJ2-1; TCRdb's D call, TRBD2, is unchecked because there is no DNA. CDR3 length equals 14 residues. Germline loops: CDR1 SQVTM, CDR2 ANQGSEA. Here the CDR3 reads CSVVALGSYNEQFF.

The chain links TRBV18 to TRBJ1-1; the D call of TRBD1 rests on TCRdb alone, since no DNA is present to check it. CDR1 is KGHSH, CDR2 LQKENI, per germline. This CDR3 region has 15 residues. The CDR3 loop reads CASSRDRDEGTEAFF.

The rearrangement uses TRBV20-1 and TRBJ2-1; TCRdb proposes TRBD2, but this gene call is untestable without DNA. Germline loops: CDR1 DFQATT, CDR2 SNEGSKA (reference sequence). The CDR3 contains 14 residues. The CDR3 spells CSAGEGGGYNEQFF.

The rearrangement uses TRBV2 and TRBJ2-3; the D call from TCRdb, TRBD1, cannot be confirmed without DNA. This CDR3 has 12 residues. The germline gives CDR1 SNHLY, CDR2 FYNNEI. This CDR3 is CASRPGQTTQYF.

This chain joins TRBV6-1 and TRBJ1-1; TCRdb proposes TRBD1, but this gene call is untestable without DNA. CDR1 and CDR2 from the germline V gene are MNHNS and SASEGT. The CDR3 consists of 13 residues. CDR3 sequence: CASSGGGWGEAFF.

The chain joins TRBV7-9 to TRBJ2-2; checking the TCRdb D call of TRBD1 is not possible without DNA. The germline V gene has CDR1 SEHNR and CDR2 FQNEAQ (reference sequence). CDR3 size: 16 residues. This chain's CDR3 is CASSTQGGAGTGELFF.

The chain links TRBV28 to TRBJ2-2; TCRdb lists TRBD1, though no DNA is available to test this call. The CDR3 consists of 15 residues. CDR1 is MDHEN and CDR2 is SYDVKM in the germline V gene. The CDR3 protein is CASSFYRRNTGELFF.

This chain uses TRBV20-1 with TRBJ2-7; the TRBD2 assignment by TCRdb is unverifiable without DNA. The CDR3 is 14 amino acids. CDR1 is DFQATT and CDR2 is SNEGSKA in the germline V gene (reference sequence). The CDR3 spells CSASDSGGAYEQYF.

The V and J genes are TRBV7-8 and TRBJ2-1; TCRdb outputs TRBD1, but without DNA this stays unchecked. Germline lookup yields CDR1 SGHVS and CDR2 FQNEAQ. This CDR3 spans 16 amino acids. The CDR3 region is CASSLAQGQGYNEQFF.

This chain connects TRBV7-9 to TRBJ2-7; TCRdb picks TRBD1, but there is no DNA to check that call. The V gene's germline CDR1 is SEHNR and CDR2 FQNEAQ (reference sequence). CDR3 size: 14 residues. This chain's CDR3 is CASIWGPVVNEQYF.

The rearrangement joins TRBV20-1 to TRBJ2-3; no DNA is available, so the TRBD2 call from TCRdb remains unchecked. This CDR3 has 15 residues. From germline, CDR1 is DFQATT and CDR2 SNEGSKA (reference sequence). The CDR3 sequence: CSAQSASGSTDTQYF.

The chain carries TRBV20-1 and TRBJ2-7; the TCRdb D gene call, TRBD2, has no DNA to confirm it. There are 13 residues in the CDR3. CDR1 DFQATT and CDR2 SNEGSKA come from the germline V gene (reference sequence). The CDR3 protein is CSARQGPNYEQYF.

This chain uses TRBV29-1 with TRBJ2-5; the TRBD1 assignment by TCRdb is unverifiable without DNA. Germline V gene lookup returns CDR1 SQVTM and CDR2 ANQGSEA. The CDR3 consists of 14 residues. The CDR3 protein is CSVEGQGFQETQYF.

The chain is built from TRBV7-8 and TRBJ1-6; the D gene TCRdb calls, TRBD1, cannot be checked with no DNA. The germline V gene has CDR1 SGHVS and CDR2 FQNEAQ. This CDR3 spans 19 amino acids. The CDR3 protein is CASSLVGVAPSSYNSPLHF.

V usage is TRBV15 and J usage is TRBJ1-2. The CDR3 totals 15 residues. Per germline, CDR1 LNHNV and CDR2 YYDKDF (reference sequence). The CDR3 loop reads CATSRALGGLWGYTF.

V is TRBV12-3 or TRBV12-4 and J is TRBJ1-2; TCRdb gives TRBD1 as the D gene, but with no DNA this cannot be confirmed. The CDR3 has 17 residues. The CDR3 is CAISAGSTGARGYGYTF.

CDR3 amino acids: CASSYGQTQYF. This chain connects TRBV6-5 to TRBJ2-5. Germline loops: CDR1 MNHEY, CDR2 SVGAGI. This CDR3 comprises 11 residues.